These T cell receptor beta chains were read from a single sample in a study of regulatory T cells in long-lasting Graves disease. TCRdb redid the calling of the multiplex PCR reads with MiXCR, one entry per CDR3 protein. The data contain about 540,000 distinct CDR3 sequences, roughly 14% of them singletons. The same sample was also studied in work on T cells in Graves' hyperthyroidism and ophthalmopathy.

Sequenced here: peripheral blood mononuclear cells (PBMCs), sampled at new diagnosis, from a patient treated with antithyroid drugs. These receptors were collected from a man younger than 45 with Graves disease. The CDR3 runs from the conserved cysteine through the conserved F or W. A D gene is named only where the DNA matches it firmly. Some rows mark clone size as missing; the rest say once, few, many or name a class of expanded clone.

TRBJ2-1 - many TRBV29-1 TGCAGCTCTCTAAGGGGGGGCTACAATGAGCAGTTCTTC CSSLRGGYNEQFF
TRBJ2-2 - many TRBV10-1 TGCGCCAGCAGTGAGAGTCGGACCGGGGAGCTGTTTTTT CASSESRTGELFF
TRBJ2-5 - many TRBV12-3/TRBV12-4 TGTGCCAGCTCCGGTGGATCAGAGACCCAGTACTTC CASSGGSETQYF
TRBJ1-4 TRBD1 few TRBV10-3 TGTGCCATCAGCCGGGGGGACAGAACTAATGAAAAACTGTTTTTT CAISRGDRTNEKLFF
TRBJ2-7 - many TRBV2 TGTGCCAGCCGAATACTAGTCGGTTGGGAGCAGTACTTC CASRILVGWEQYF
TRBJ2-1 TRBD2 many TRBV24-1 TGTGCCACCAGTGACCCGGGACTAGCGGGAGTCAATGAGCAGTTCTTC CATSDPGLAGVNEQFF
TRBJ2-7 - few TRBV9 TGTGCCAGCAGCGAGAATAAGCCAGGGGAAACCTACGAGCAGTACTTC CASSENKPGETYEQYF
TRBJ2-2 - many TRBV28 TGTGCCAGCAGTTTGTCCGTCTACCGAACAGGCGGGGAGCTGTTTTTT CASSLSVYRTGGELFF
TRBJ2-7 TRBD1 few TRBV29-1 TGCAGCGTTGGGGGGGCACAGGGGGCCTCCTACGAGCAGTACTTC CSVGGAQGASYEQYF
TRBJ1-1 - - TRBV18 TGTGCCAGCTCACCATCTACAGGTCTGAACACTGAAGCTTTCTTT CASSPSTGLNTEAFF
TRBJ1-2 - many TRBV6-2/TRBV6-3 TGTGCCAGCAGCACAGGCGGATCTAACTATGGCTACACCTTC CASSTGGSNYGYTF
TRBJ2-3 - few TRBV20-1 TGCAGTGCCTCACCTGGGGGGTTTGGAGATACGCAGTATTTT CSASPGGFGDTQYF
TRBJ2-1 TRBD2 - TRBV20-1 TGCAGTGCTAGCGCTAGCGGGAGGGGTAATGAGCAGTTCTTC CSASASGRGNEQFF
TRBJ1-5 TRBD1 many TRBV20-1 TGCAGTGCACCCTTGGGGATACAGGGGACGGGGCAGCCCCAGCATTTT CSAPLGIQGTGQPQHF
TRBJ2-7 TRBD2 many TRBV7-9 TGTGCCAGCAGCCCCGGGACTAGCGGGAGGGAAGAGCAGTACTTC CASSPGTSGREEQYF
TRBJ1-6 - many TRBV2 TGTGCCAGTGGGGACCGGGTAACTTCACCCCTCCACTTT CASGDRVTSPLHF
TRBJ1-5 - - TRBV20-1 TGCAGTGCCGAGGTTGTAAATAGCAATCAGCCCCAGCATTTT CSAEVVNSNQPQHF
TRBJ2-7 - many TRBV3-1 TGTGCCAGCAGCAAGGGGCCAGGATCCTACGAGCAGTACTTC CASSKGPGSYEQYF
TRBJ2-3 - many TRBV30 TGTGCCTGGAACCGGTTGAGTCGGCGCACAGATACGCAGTATTTT CAWNRLSRRTDTQYF
TRBJ1-5 - many TRBV7-8 TGTGCCAGCAGCTTTATCGCCCAGGGTTCTGGCAATCAGCCCCAGCATTTT CASSFIAQGSGNQPQHF
TRBJ1-1 TRBD1 many TRBV10-3 TGTGCCATCAGCCCCATGCCGATAAGGGGGCCCGGCACTGAAGCTTTCTTT CAISPMPIRGPGTEAFF
TRBJ2-7 TRBD2 many TRBV7-9 TGTGCCAGCAGCTTGGTACTAGCGCGCACCTACGAGCAGTACTTC CASSLVLARTYEQYF
TRBJ2-2 TRBD2 many TRBV6-4 TGTGCCAGCAGTGACTCGACTAGCGGGAACACCGGGGAGCTGTTTTTT CASSDSTSGNTGELFF
TRBJ2-3 - many TRBV7-2 TGTGCCAGCAGCCCCTCTGAGGATACGCAGTATTTT CASSPSEDTQYF
TRBJ2-5 - many TRBV14 TGTGCCAGCAGTCGGAGTATGGGGACCCAGTACTTC CASSRSMGTQYF
TRBJ2-1 TRBD1 many TRBV20-1 TGCAGTGGCATACAGGGGCCGTCGGATGAGCAGTTCTTC CSGIQGPSDEQFF
TRBJ2-7 TRBD2 - TRBV4-1 TGCGCCAGCAGCCAAGTGGCTAGCGGATCCTACGAGCAGTACTTC CASSQVASGSYEQYF
TRBJ2-5 TRBD1 - TRBV5-1 TGCGCCAGCAGCTCCAACTCCGGGACAGGGGGGGAGACCCAGTACTTC CASSSNSGTGGETQYF
TRBJ2-3 - few TRBV5-1 TGCGCCAGCAGTCCCGATACCACCACAGATACGCAGTATTTT CASSPDTTTDTQYF
TRBJ2-3 TRBD2 few TRBV30 TGTGCCTGGAGTGGTCCGGCGGGAGGTTCAGATACGCAGTATTTT CAWSGPAGGSDTQYF
TRBJ2-3 - few TRBV4-1 TGCGCCAGCAGCCAAGATGTCGGGGGTAGAGGCACAGATACGCAGTATTTT CASSQDVGGRGTDTQYF
TRBJ1-1 - - TRBV18 TGTGCCAGCTCACCATATGCACAGGGGAACACTGAAGCTTTCTTT CASSPYAQGNTEAFF
TRBJ2-2 TRBD2 - TRBV25-1 TGTGCCAGCACCACTAGCGTGAACACCGGGGAGCTGTTTTTT CASTTSVNTGELFF
TRBJ2-1 - many TRBV6-1 TGTGCCAGCAGCGCTCGGCGGGACGGCCCAGGGGGGCAGTTCTTC CASSARRDGPGGQFF
TRBJ2-5 - - TRBV4-1 TGCGCCAGCAGCCAGCGCAGGGTGGGGGAGACCCAGTACTTC CASSQRRVGETQYF
TRBJ2-1 TRBD2 - TRBV24-1 TGTGCCACCAGCTCTCCCGGGGGGGCCAATGAGCAGTTCTTC CATSSPGGANEQFF
TRBJ2-5 - many TRBV20-1 TGCAGTGCTAGAGTTGACTCCCAAGAGACCCAGTACTTC CSARVDSQETQYF
TRBJ1-5 - many TRBV3-1 TGTGCCAGCAGCCAACAGGGCAATCAGCCCCAGCATTTT CASSQQGNQPQHF
TRBJ2-7 - - TRBV6-1 TGTGCCAGCAAGGTGGGCTCCTACGAGCAGTACTTC CASKVGSYEQYF
TRBJ2-3 TRBD1 many TRBV2 TGTGCCAGCAGTGGACAGGGGGCAGGGTCAGATACGCAGTATTTT CASSGQGAGSDTQYF
TRBJ1-1 TRBD1 many TRBV6-1 TGTGCCAGCAGTATAGGACAGGGGACGGACACTGAAGCTTTCTTT CASSIGQGTDTEAFF
TRBJ2-7 TRBD2 few TRBV20-1 TGCAGTGCTAGAGATATGAGCGGGAGCTACGAGCAGTACTTC CSARDMSGSYEQYF